The rows below give T cell receptor beta chains drawn from one sample of a study of T cell responses to AZD1222 COVID-19 vaccine. TCRdb keeps only in-frame clones here, not all; method: immunoSEQ multiplex PCR. The sample carries 200,000 or so clones, approximately 92% recorded once. The sequencing here drew on peripheral blood, taken on day 0 of AZD1222 vaccination. Source of these receptors: an adult in good health. The CDR3 runs from the conserved cysteine through the conserved F or W. D genes are given only for firm matches. Only part of the rows carry a size: once, few, many, or a class if the clone is expanded.

clone size | D gene | J gene | V gene | CDR3 protein | CDR3 DNA
NA | NA | TRBJ1-1 | TRBV5-4 | CASSSAEDIISFF | TGTGCCAGCAGCTCGGCGGAGGACATTATATCCTTCTTT
NA | NA | TRBJ2-2 | TRBV6-1 | CASSWENTGELFF | TGTGCCAGCAGTTGGGAGAACACCGGGGAGCTGTTTTTT
NA | TRBD1 | TRBJ2-6 | TRBV6-5 | CASSFTGGVLTF | TGTGCCAGCAGTTTTACAGGGGGGGTCCTGACTTTC
NA | NA | TRBJ1-6 | TRBV18 | CASSQAIYNSPLHF | TGTGCCAGCTCACAGGCAATTTATAATTCACCCCTCCACTTT
once | TRBD2 | TRBJ2-2 | TRBV11-2 | CASSFSGSIPGELFF | TGTGCCAGCAGCTTTAGCGGGAGTATCCCCGGGGAGCTGTTTTTT
NA | NA | TRBJ2-1 | TRBV2 | CASWASASYNEQFF | TGTGCCAGCTGGGCCTCGGCCTCCTACAATGAGCAGTTCTTC
NA | TRBD1 | TRBJ1-6 | TRBV19 | CASSTGQQNSPLHF | TGTGCCAGTAGTACGGGACAGCAGAATTCACCCCTCCACTTT
NA | TRBD2 | TRBJ2-5 | TRBV4-1 | CASSHNRLRGGGTQYF | TGCGCCAGCAGCCACAACCGACTACGCGGGGGGGGGACCCAGTACTTC
NA | NA | TRBJ1-5 | TRBV19 | CASSMDGGNQPQHF | TGTGCCAGTAGTATGGACGGGGGCAATCAGCCCCAGCATTTT
NA | NA | TRBJ1-1 | TRBV4-1 | CASSQVDMNTEAFF | TGCGCCAGCAGCCAAGTGGATATGAACACTGAAGCTTTCTTT
NA | TRBD1 | TRBJ1-2 | TRBV11-2 | CASSSLQGANYGYTF | TGTGCCAGCAGCTCCCTTCAGGGGGCCAACTATGGCTACACCTTC
NA | NA | TRBJ2-2 | TRBV9 | CASSGEGRRAGELFF | TGTGCCAGCAGCGGTGAGGGGCGCCGGGCCGGGGAGCTGTTTTTT
NA | NA | TRBJ2-7 | TRBV7-2 | CASSLVALPGQNYEQYF | TGTGCCAGCAGCTTAGTTGCCTTGCCCGGACAGAACTACGAGCAGTACTTC
NA | NA | TRBJ1-5 | TRBV7-9 | CASSSAGDSNQPQHF | TGTGCCAGCAGCTCAGCCGGGGACAGCAATCAGCCCCAGCATTTT
NA | NA | TRBJ2-1 | TRBV30 | CAWGDSRYEQFF | TGTGCCTGGGGGGACTCCCGATATGAGCAGTTCTTC
NA | NA | TRBJ1-2 | TRBV3-1/TRBV3-2 | CASSQETSYGYTF | TGTGCCAGCAGCCAAGAGACCTCCTATGGCTACACCTTC
NA | NA | TRBJ1-4 | TRBV6-5 | CASRSDRGGEKLFF | TGTGCCAGCAGGAGTGACAGAGGAGGGGAAAAACTGTTTTTT
NA | NA | TRBJ2-2 | TRBV6-2/TRBV6-3 | CASSYSTLPTGELFF | TGTGCCAGCAGTTACTCGACCTTACCAACCGGGGAGCTGTTTTTT
NA | NA | TRBJ2-3 | TRBV21-1 | CASSNRQGQPDTQYF | TGTGCCAGCAGTAACCGACAGGGGCAACCAGATACGCAGTATTTT
NA | NA | TRBJ2-5 | TRBV14 | CASSLNVWGQETQYF | TGTGCCAGCAGCCTTAACGTGTGGGGGCAAGAGACCCAGTACTTC
NA | NA | TRBJ2-6 | TRBV16 | CASSQYQGRTGANVPTF | TGTGCCAGCAGCCAATACCAGGGCCGCACTGGGGCCAACGTCCCGACTTTC
NA | NA | TRBJ1-1 | TRBV10-3 | CAISNTGKNTEAFF | TGTGCCATCAGTAACACAGGGAAGAACACTGAAGCTTTCTTT